The clone carrying this T cell receptor beta chain was picked up a small number of times. Its antigen is currently unknown. CDR1 and CDR2 from the germline V gene are SGHRS and YFSETQ. The junction had 3 bases not matched to a gene; V was cut back by 1 base and J by 2 bases. This CDR3 contains 15 residues. Separate cDNA molecules each had unique molecular identifiers attached to them. TCRdb analysed the 5' RACE reads with MiXCR anew, one entry per CDR3 protein. The table shows 70,000 or so distinct CDR3 sequences, with roughly 4.8% occurring only once. These data come from a study of early T cells in non-severe SARS-CoV-2 infection. In the study overall: RNA in bulk from unsorted whole blood was sequenced, and chains were unpaired. The study's findings and limits: VDJdb-based annotation leaned toward anti-spike CD8 responses and missed private and CD4 specificities.

The J gene is TRBJ1-1, the V gene TRBV5-1; 9 positions match TRBD1. The receptor was isolated from an adult who was a healthcare worker with PCR-confirmed SARS-CoV-2 infection or an uninfected control (not recorded which). The donor label of this sample is uncertain. The sample consisted of whole blood, taken at baseline. This CDR3 reads CASSLLGQGNTEAFF. CDR3 coding DNA: TGCGCCAGCAGCTTGTTGGGACAGGGAAACACTGAAGCTTTCTTT.